Below, 17 T cell receptor beta chains from the same sample are listed, as sequenced in a study of identical twins. TCRdb reanalysed the 5' RACE reads using MiXCR and keeps one entry per CDR3 protein. The sample records 1,800,000 or so distinct CDR3 sequences, 32% being singletons. Sequencing was carried out using cord blood. The receptors shown here come from a newborn girl in good health.

The CDR3 region is CASSFTSGGNGQYF. CDR3 nucleotides: TGTGCCAGCAGCTTTACTAGCGGGGGTAACGGGCAGTACTTC. The genes are TRBV14 and TRBJ2-5; 11 nucleotides match TRBD2. The germline V gene encodes CDR1 SGHDN and CDR2 FVKESK. The CDR3 spans 14 residues. Trimming took 5 bases from V and 11 from J; bases not matched to a gene: 10.

With respect to this clonotype: One junction end does not reproduce the germline sequence, and a read error may be involved. CDR3 coding DNA: TGTGCTAGCAGCTATCGGGGGCAGGGCGGGACTGAAGCTTTCTTT. It codes for CASSYRGQGGTEAFF. The rearrangement links TRBV7-7 to TRBJ1-1; D perhaps matches TRBD1 (6 bases). CDR1 is SSHAT, CDR2 FNYEAQ, per germline (reference sequence). The CDR3 totals 15 residues.

This clonotype has at least ten counts. The CDR3 region has the DNA TGTGCCAGCAGTTTGGTCAGGGGTTCACCCCTCCACTTT. It encodes CASSLVRGSPLHF. The chain has TRBV27 and TRBJ1-6, with a possible D match to TRBD1 (6 bases). The CDR3 consists of 13 residues. Germline CDR1 and CDR2: MNHEY and SMNVEV (reference sequence). V lost 3 bases and J lost 9, with 9 bases in between.

This rearrangement joins TRBV4-2 to TRBJ2-7; TRBD2 matches at 10 bases. Per the germline V gene, CDR1 is LGHNA and CDR2 is YNFKEQ. This CDR3 spans 16 amino acids. V trimming: 1 base; J trimming: 2 bases; junction bases outside the gene matches: 5. The CDR3 coding sequence is TGTGCCAGCAGCCAAGGCCCTAGCGGGGGCCCCTACGAGCAGTACTTC. It translates to CASSQGPSGGPYEQYF.

This clonotype was seen a handful of times. The chain carries TRBV21-1 and TRBJ1-5. TRBV21-1 is termed a pseudogene. The CDR3 covers 16 residues. The CDR3, as DNA: TGTGCCAGCAGCAAAGCAGGCCATGGGAGCAATCAGCCCCAGCATTTT. It is translated as CASSKAGHGSNQPQHF.

This clonotype was detected a few times. The chain is built from TRBV28 and TRBJ2-7; 10 nucleotides align to TRBD2. In germline, CDR1 is MDHEN, CDR2 SYDVKM. CDR3 length: 16 residues. The ends lost 4 bases at V and 1 base at J; junction bases unmatched: 7. CDR3 region: CASSSPGLARSYEQYF. CDR3 coding DNA: TGTGCCAGCAGTTCTCCGGGACTAGCGCGATCCTACGAGCAGTACTTC.

The rearrangement joins TRBV11-2 to TRBJ2-5; 8 bases are shared with TRBD2. The CDR3 loop spans 15 amino acids. After removal of 4 bases from V and 11 bases from J, the junction contained 15 bases not matched to a gene. The germline V gene encodes CDR1 SGHAT and CDR2 FQNNGV. The CDR3 reads CASSSFLAGSYVQYF. CDR3 in DNA: TGTGCCAGCAGCTCCTTCCTAGCGGGTTCCTACGTGCAGTACTTC.

This clonotype was seen only once. Its ends do not fully match the called genes, so a read error is possible. The chain employs TRBV18 and TRBJ1-2, with a weak D call TRBD1 (5 bases). The V gene's germline CDR1 is KGHSH and CDR2 LQKENI. This CDR3 contains 16 residues. CDR3 coding DNA: TGTGCCAGCTCACCACGGGAGTACAGGACTAACTATGGCCACACCTTC. Its translation: CASSPREYRTNYGHTF.

This clonotype has just a few counts. The V call is TRBV20-1, the J call TRBJ1-2; D perhaps matches TRBD1 (6 bases). This CDR3 comprises 16 residues. The V gene lost 4 bases and the J gene lost 3 bases, with 21 bases spanning the gap. Germline assignment: CDR1 DFQATT and CDR2 SNEGSKA (reference sequence). CDR3 loop: CSATRTIHRADYGYTF. CDR3 sequence (DNA): TGCAGTGCTACTCGAACAATTCACAGGGCCGACTATGGCTACACCTTC.

The CDR3 loop is CASSLRGLFLSQETQYF. The CDR3 nucleotides read TGTGCCAGCAGTTTAAGGGGACTCTTCCTTTCCCAAGAGACCCAGTACTTC. The rearrangement uses TRBV27 and TRBJ2-5; D is possibly TRBD2 (6 bases). CDR1 MNHEY and CDR2 SMNVEV come from the germline V gene (reference sequence). The CDR3 covers 17 residues. Trimming stripped 2 bases from V and 1 base from J, with 17 bases between.

CDR3 sequence: CASSPPDLGGYGYTF. DNA for the CDR3: TGTGCCAGCAGTCCCCCGGACTTGGGCGGCTATGGCTACACCTTC. This chain connects TRBV28 to TRBJ1-2; no firm D call. V lost 5 bases, J lost 4 bases, and 17 bases lay in between. The germline gives CDR1 MDHEN, CDR2 SYDVKM. This CDR3 has 15 residues.

The V and J genes are TRBV19 and TRBJ1-1; TRBD1 matches 7 bases. The V and J ends lost 5 bases and 5 bases, in that order; junction bases with no gene match: 11. The CDR3 totals 15 residues. Germline CDR1 reads LNHDA; CDR2 reads SQIVND (reference sequence). The CDR3 DNA sequence: TGTGCCAGTAGTCCCCGGAGGGGGCTAAAGACTGAAGCTTTCTTT. Translated, it gives CASSPRRGLKTEAFF. The full variable domain, completed using reference TRBV19 and TRBJ1-1, is DGGITQSPKYLFRKEGQNVTLSCEQNLNHDAMYWYRQDPGQGLRLIYYSQIVNDFQKGDIAEGYSVSREKKESFPLTVTSAQKNPTAFYLCASSPRRGLKTEAFFGQGTRLTVV.

The chain links TRBV15 to TRBJ1-1; D call uncertain. Germline CDR1 is LNHNV and CDR2 is YYDKDF (reference sequence). The CDR3 runs to 13 residues. V was cut by 1 base and J by 10 bases, with 13 bases left in between. CDR3 coding DNA: TGTGCCACCAGCAGAGGTGGACTGCCTGGAGCTTTCTTT. Translation: CATSRGGLPGAFF.

This chain joins TRBV4-1 and TRBJ2-5, with 11 bases fitting TRBD2. Germline loops: CDR1 MGHRA, CDR2 YSYEKL. This CDR3 has 16 residues. V dropped 1 base and J dropped 11; count of bases not matched to a gene: 12. This CDR3 reads CASSQVISGRAYEQYF. Written as DNA, the CDR3 is TGCGCCAGCAGCCAAGTCATTAGCGGGAGGGCCTATGAGCAGTACTTC.

The chain couples TRBV24-1 to TRBJ2-1; 10 bases are a match to TRBD2. The CDR3 covers 15 residues. CDR1 KGHDR and CDR2 SFDVKD come from the germline V gene. J lost 5 bases, V lost 0 bases, and 0 bases had no gene match. The DNA of the CDR3 is TGTGCCACCAGTGATTTGACTAGCGGGAACAATGAGCAGTTCTTC. It yields the protein CATSDLTSGNNEQFF.

This clonotype was counted between two and nine times. The chain uses TRBV29-1 and TRBJ1-1; tentative D call: TRBD1 (5 bases). Germline V CDR1 and CDR2: SQVTM, ANQGSEA. Trimming pared 4 bases from V and 4 bases from J, leaving 19 bases between. This CDR3 has 15 residues. The CDR3 bases are TGCAGCGTTGGGGGGAGAGGGGAGAGGACCACTGAAGCTTTCTTT. Translation gives CSVGGRGERTTEAFF.

This clonotype was counted a few times. The chain combines TRBV27 with TRBJ2-7, with 10 bases that match TRBD1. After removal of 4 bases from V and 0 bases from J, the junction contained 3 bases not matched to a gene. CDR3 length equals 15 residues. The germline gives CDR1 MNHEY, CDR2 SMNVEV (reference sequence). The CDR3 nucleotides read TGTGCCAGCAGTTCCCGACAGGGGGCCTCCTACGAGCAGTACTTC. Its protein product is CASSSRQGASYEQYF.